This passage covers 29 T cell receptor beta chains from one sample sequenced in a study of T cells in narcolepsy. Sequencing was performed with immunoSEQ multiplex PCR; in TCRdb, only in-frame clones are kept and a portion is missing. The sample holds 9,500 to 12,000 clones, around 94% seen once. The sample taken for sequencing was CD45RA- memory CD4+ T cells from PBMCs. The receptors were gathered from a human donor with narcolepsy.

The genes are TRBV7-9 and TRBJ2-2; D perhaps matches TRBD2 (6 bases). V dropped 5 bases and J dropped 5 bases, with 9 bases sitting between them. The CDR3 loop spans 13 amino acids. CDR1 is SEHNR and CDR2 is FQNEAQ in the germline V gene (reference sequence). CDR3 nucleotides: TGTGCCAGCAGCCGGGAGAGGACCGGGGAGCTGTTTTTT. Its protein product is CASSRERTGELFF.

V and J are TRBV27 and TRBJ2-3, with no clear D. Germline V CDR1 and CDR2: MNHEY, SMNVEV (reference sequence). V lost 2 bases and J 2 bases, leaving 11 bases between the germline ends. CDR3 length: 15 residues. The CDR3: CASSLTGAPTDTQYF. For the CDR3, the DNA is TGTGCCAGCAGTTTAACCGGCGCTCCCACAGATACGCAGTATTTT.

The V call is TRBV7-3, the J call TRBJ2-1; D may be TRBD1 or TRBD2 (5 bases each). Per the germline V gene, CDR1 is SGHTA and CDR2 is FQGTGA. The CDR3 is 13 amino acids. With 5 bases removed from V and 5 bases from J, the gap between germline ends came to 10 bases. CDR3 sequence reads: CASSRGNHNEQFF. The DNA of the CDR3 is TGTGCCAGCAGCCGGGGCAATCACAATGAGCAGTTCTTC.

CDR3 sequence reads: CASSLPGNNYGYTF. CDR3 bases: TGTGCCAGCAGCTTGCCGGGAAATAACTATGGCTACACCTTC. V gene TRBV5-6 combines with J gene TRBJ1-2; D remains ambiguous. The CDR3 length is 14 residues. The germline V gene has CDR1 SGHDT and CDR2 YYEEEE. V was clipped by 1 base and J by 1 base, with 8 bases between them.

V is TRBV11-3 and J is TRBJ1-2, with a tentative D call TRBD1 (5 bases). Germline CDR1 is SGHNT and CDR2 is YENEEA. The CDR3 has 13 amino acids. Deletions cut 5 bases from V and 5 bases from J, with 12 bases between. In nucleotides, the CDR3 is TGTGCCAGCAGCCACAGTGGGGGGTATGGCTACACCTTC. This encodes CASSHSGGYGYTF.

The chain has TRBV10-1 and TRBJ2-1; unclear D gene. Looked up from germline, CDR1 is WNHNN and CDR2 is SYGVQD (reference sequence). The germline V and J ends were trimmed by 4 bases and 8 bases, with 18 bases remaining between them. The CDR3 is made up of 15 amino acids. CDR3 residues: CASSVSPEFWDEQFF. For the CDR3, the DNA is TGCGCCAGCAGTGTGAGCCCAGAGTTTTGGGATGAGCAGTTCTTC.

The rearrangement uses TRBV18 and TRBJ2-3, with 11 bases that match TRBD2. The ends lost 6 bases at V and 1 base at J; junction bases unmatched: 15. This CDR3 is built from 19 residues. Germline V CDR1 and CDR2: KGHSH, LQKENI. The CDR3 here is CASSRRLAGPGRGTDTQYF. The CDR3 nucleotides are TGTGCCAGCTCCCGACGACTAGCGGGGCCAGGAAGGGGCACAGATACGCAGTATTTT.

This chain links TRBV9 with TRBJ1-6; no clear D. The CDR3 is made up of 14 amino acids. V was shortened by 6 bases and J by 7 bases, with 14 bases between the two germline ends. Germline-derived CDR1 and CDR2 are SGDLS and YYNGEE. The CDR3 DNA sequence: TGTGCCAGCAAGTCCGGGATCCCAAATTCACCCCTCCACTTT. Its protein product is CASKSGIPNSPLHF.

The chain employs TRBV7-2 and TRBJ2-7, with D perhaps TRBD1 or TRBD2 (6 bases each). Trimming took 4 bases from V and 6 from J, leaving 13 bases between them. The CDR3 loop spans 13 amino acids. CDR1 and CDR2 (germline): SGHTA, FQGNSA. The CDR3 bases are TGTGCCAGCAGCTCAAGGGGGGCATCCGAGCAGTACTTC. Its protein product is CASSSRGASEQYF.

The V call is TRBV19, the J call TRBJ1-4, with 8 nucleotides matching TRBD1. There are 16 residues in the CDR3. The trim removed 6 bases at V and 6 bases at J, leaving 12 bases unmatched. Germline V gene sequence: CDR1 LNHDA, CDR2 SQIVND (reference sequence). The CDR3 DNA reads TGTGCCAGTAGCCGGTCGGTTGGGACAGGTGATGAAAAACTGTTTTTT. Translating gives CASSRSVGTGDEKLFF.

V and J are TRBV4-1 and TRBJ2-5, with TRBD2 matching over 9 bases. Germline V gene sequence: CDR1 MGHRA, CDR2 YSYEKL. This CDR3 region has 17 residues. With 4 bases clipped from V and 0 bases from J, the junction kept 9 bases outside the gene matches. The CDR3 spells CASSPGRGGLHQETQYF. As DNA, the CDR3 is TGCGCCAGCAGCCCGGGGCGGGGGGGACTACACCAAGAGACCCAGTACTTC.

The chain couples TRBV2 to TRBJ1-2; TRBD1 might be the D (6 bases). CDR3 length: 15 amino acids. The germline CDR1 and CDR2 sequences are SNHLY and FYNNEI. The V end lost 7 bases, the J end lost 8 bases, and 23 bases lay between the germline ends. In nucleotides, the CDR3 is TGTGCCAGCACAAGGGGGGGCAGGGGAGTAGGCGGCTACACCTTC. As protein: CASTRGGRGVGGYTF.

This sequence joins TRBV27 and TRBJ1-2; 8 bases fit TRBD1. After removal of 6 bases from V and 4 bases from J, the junction contained 7 bases not matched to a gene. In germline, CDR1 is MNHEY, CDR2 SMNVEV (reference sequence). The CDR3 runs to 14 residues. The CDR3 nucleotides are TGTGCCAGCAGGAGACAGGGGCAAGGCTATGGCTACACCTTC. Protein: CASRRQGQGYGYTF.

This clone was counted between two and nine times. The sample holds other DNA sequences that translate to the same CDR3. V and J are TRBV5-1 and TRBJ2-5, with 7 bases lining up with TRBD1. Trimming removed 0 bases from V and 3 bases from J; junction bases left unmatched: 5. This CDR3 comprises 15 residues. Germline lookup yields CDR1 SGHRS and CDR2 YFSETQ. In nucleotides, the CDR3 is TGCGCCAGCAGCTTGGCCGGGACAGAGAAAGAGACCCAGTACTTC. This encodes CASSLAGTEKETQYF.

The chain uses TRBV18 and TRBJ2-1; no definite D call. Deletions cut 1 base from V and 6 bases from J, with 4 bases between. Germline values: CDR1 KGHSH, CDR2 LQKENI. The CDR3 loop spans 12 amino acids. The CDR3 nucleotides are TGTGCCAGCTCACCACAGGGCAATGAGCAGTTCTTC. Translation gives CASSPQGNEQFF.

The chain combines TRBV7-9 with TRBJ1-5; D is ambiguous. The CDR3 is 15 amino acids. Germline loops: CDR1 SEHNR, CDR2 FQNEAQ (reference sequence). The V gene lost 5 bases and the J gene lost 3 bases, with 14 bases spanning the gap. CDR3 coding DNA: TGTGCCAGCAGCCCCACCGGACCGCTCAATCAGCCCCAGCATTTT. Protein product: CASSPTGPLNQPQHF.

This sequence joins TRBV4-1 and TRBJ2-7; 7 nucleotides match TRBD2. Germline assignment: CDR1 MGHRA and CDR2 YSYEKL. J lost 2 bases, V lost 0 bases, and 10 bases had no gene match. CDR3 size: 17 residues. The chain's CDR3 is CASSQEVGGSYAYEQYF. The CDR3 bases are TGCGCCAGCAGCCAAGAAGTGGGCGGGAGCTATGCCTACGAGCAGTACTTC.

The chain combines TRBV19 with TRBJ1-5; 7 bases are shared with TRBD1. Per the germline V gene, CDR1 is LNHDA and CDR2 is SQIVND (reference sequence). This CDR3 has 15 amino acids. The V gene end was trimmed by 3 bases and the J gene end by 1 base; junction bases not matched to a gene: 3. This chain's CDR3 is CASSIGQVSNQPQHF. The CDR3 DNA reads TGTGCCAGTAGTATCGGACAGGTCAGCAATCAGCCCCAGCATTTT.

The rearrangement links TRBV9 to TRBJ1-2; 8 bases fit TRBD1. This CDR3 is 14 amino acids long. Trimming cost V 4 bases and J 6 bases; bases outside gene matches: 8. CDR1 is SGDLS, CDR2 YYNGEE, per germline. CDR3 loop: CASSRSQGEDGYTF. CDR3 nucleotide sequence: TGTGCCAGCAGCCGATCACAGGGGGAGGATGGCTACACCTTC.

The chain has TRBV2 and TRBJ1-4; tentatively, D is TRBD1 (5 bases). V shed 5 bases and J shed 1 base, with 8 bases lying between them. This CDR3 has 14 amino acids. The germline gives CDR1 SNHLY, CDR2 FYNNEI. In DNA form, the CDR3 reads TGTGCCAGCAGTTATAGGGGAACTAATGAAAAACTGTTTTTT. Translation: CASSYRGTNEKLFF.

CDR3: CASSSQRGQYNEQFF. The CDR3 DNA follows: TGTGCCAGCAGCTCGCAGCGGGGGCAGTACAATGAGCAGTTCTTC. The chain carries TRBV5-4 and TRBJ2-1; 8 nucleotides match TRBD2. V lost 3 bases and J lost 4; bases outside the gene matches: 6. CDR1 and CDR2 from the germline V gene are SGHNT and YYREEE (reference sequence). The CDR3 runs to 15 residues.

This chain uses TRBV5-1 with TRBJ2-1, with 14 positions matching TRBD2. CDR3 length: 15 residues. Germline CDR1 and CDR2: SGHRS and YFSETQ. J was trimmed by 8 bases and V by 4 bases; bases with no gene match: 5. CDR3 DNA sequence: TGCGCCAGCAGCCCGCCGGGACTAGCGGGGGATGAGCAGTTCTTC. It codes for CASSPPGLAGDEQFF.

The rearrangement uses TRBV5-1 and TRBJ2-7; the match to TRBD1 covers 8 bases. The V segment lost 3 bases and the J segment 2 bases; nucleotides outside the gene matches: 7. In germline, CDR1 is SGHRS, CDR2 YFSETQ. The CDR3 contains 15 residues. CDR3: CASSSLAGGAYEQYF. In DNA form, the CDR3 reads TGCGCCAGCAGCTCGTTGGCAGGGGGCGCCTACGAGCAGTACTTC.

This chain uses TRBV30 with TRBJ2-1, with TRBD2 identical over 10 bases. V trimming: 2 bases; J trimming: 15 bases; junction bases outside the gene matches: 10. The CDR3 runs to 13 residues. The germline gives CDR1 GTSNPN, CDR2 SVGIG (reference sequence). Here the CDR3 reads CAWSLGRTSGGFF. The DNA for the CDR3 is TGTGCCTGGAGTCTCGGTCGGACTAGCGGAGGGTTCTTC.

The gene calls are TRBV15 and TRBJ2-7; D gene ambiguous. This CDR3 region has 16 residues. Germline CDR1 is LNHNV and CDR2 is YYDKDF (reference sequence). Trimming stripped 2 bases from V and 5 bases from J, with 19 bases between. The CDR3 sequence is CATSRSGGLGLNEQYF. CDR3 bases: TGTGCCACCAGCAGATCGGGCGGTTTGGGCTTGAACGAGCAGTACTTC.

The rearrangement uses TRBV7-2 and TRBJ1-4, with D unresolved. The V end lost 4 bases, the J end lost 8 bases, and 14 bases lay between the germline ends. The CDR3 is 14 residues long. From germline, CDR1 is SGHTA and CDR2 FQGNSA. The CDR3 region is CASSWMVSGEKLFF. The CDR3 DNA sequence: TGTGCCAGCAGCTGGATGGTTTCTGGGGAAAAACTGTTTTTT.

This clone was seen a single time. The chain carries TRBV6-5 and TRBJ1-3, with D unresolved. CDR3 size: 14 residues. CDR1 and CDR2 (germline): MNHEY, SVGAGI. Trimming removed 7 bases from V and 0 bases from J, with 10 bases in between. The CDR3 loop reads CASTLSSSGNTIYF. DNA of the CDR3: TGTGCCAGCACCCTCTCGTCCTCTGGAAACACCATATATTTT.

The chain couples TRBV6-1 to TRBJ1-1, with 7 bases identical to TRBD1. This CDR3 is 15 amino acids long. After removal of 4 bases from V and 3 bases from J, the junction contained 8 bases not matched to a gene. The germline gives CDR1 MNHNS, CDR2 SASEGT. The CDR3 here is CASSGNRGRYTEAFF. The DNA for the CDR3 is TGTGCCAGCAGTGGGAACAGGGGCCGGTACACTGAAGCTTTCTTT.

This chain connects TRBV30 to TRBJ2-5; possibly TRBD1 for D (5 bases). Trimming pared 2 bases from V and 0 bases from J, leaving 7 bases between. Per the germline V gene, CDR1 is GTSNPN and CDR2 is SVGIG (reference sequence). The CDR3 consists of 13 residues. CDR3 DNA: TGTGCCTGGAGTCCAGGGTACCAAGAGACCCAGTACTTC. Translated, it gives CAWSPGYQETQYF. Complete variable domain (other parts from reference TRBV30 and TRBJ2-5): SQTIHQWPATLVQPVGSPLSLECTVEGTSNPNLYWYRQAAGRGLQLLFYSVGIGQISSEVPQNLSASRPQDRQFILSSKKLLLSDSGFYLCAWSPGYQETQYFGPGTRLLVL.